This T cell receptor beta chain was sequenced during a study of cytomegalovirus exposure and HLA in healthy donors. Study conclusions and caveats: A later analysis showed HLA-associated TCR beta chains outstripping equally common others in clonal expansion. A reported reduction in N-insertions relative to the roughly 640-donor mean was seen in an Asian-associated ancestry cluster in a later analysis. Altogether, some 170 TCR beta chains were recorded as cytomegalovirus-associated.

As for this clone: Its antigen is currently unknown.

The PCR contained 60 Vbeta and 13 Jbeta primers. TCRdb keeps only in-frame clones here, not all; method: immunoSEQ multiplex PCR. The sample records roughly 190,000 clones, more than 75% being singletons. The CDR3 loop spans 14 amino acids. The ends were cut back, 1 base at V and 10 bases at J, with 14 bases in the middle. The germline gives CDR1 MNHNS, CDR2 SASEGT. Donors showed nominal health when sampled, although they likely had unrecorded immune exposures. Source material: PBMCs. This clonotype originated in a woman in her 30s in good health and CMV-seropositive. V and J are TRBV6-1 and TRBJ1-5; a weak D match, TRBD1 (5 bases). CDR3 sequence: CASSEGRAVDPQHF. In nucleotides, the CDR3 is TGTGCCAGCAGTGAAGGCAGGGCTGTCGACCCCCAGCATTTT.